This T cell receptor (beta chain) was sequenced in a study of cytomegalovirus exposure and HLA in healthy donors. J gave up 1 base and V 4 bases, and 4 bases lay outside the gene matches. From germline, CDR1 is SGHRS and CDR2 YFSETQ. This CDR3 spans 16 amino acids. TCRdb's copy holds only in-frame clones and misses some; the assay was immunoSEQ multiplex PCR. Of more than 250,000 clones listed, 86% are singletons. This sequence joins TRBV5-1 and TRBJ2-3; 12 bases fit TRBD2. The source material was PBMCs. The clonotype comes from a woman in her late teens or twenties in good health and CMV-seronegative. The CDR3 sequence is CASSDGTSGRTDTQYF. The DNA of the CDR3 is TGCGCCAGCAGCGACGGGACTAGCGGGCGCACAGATACGCAGTATTTT.